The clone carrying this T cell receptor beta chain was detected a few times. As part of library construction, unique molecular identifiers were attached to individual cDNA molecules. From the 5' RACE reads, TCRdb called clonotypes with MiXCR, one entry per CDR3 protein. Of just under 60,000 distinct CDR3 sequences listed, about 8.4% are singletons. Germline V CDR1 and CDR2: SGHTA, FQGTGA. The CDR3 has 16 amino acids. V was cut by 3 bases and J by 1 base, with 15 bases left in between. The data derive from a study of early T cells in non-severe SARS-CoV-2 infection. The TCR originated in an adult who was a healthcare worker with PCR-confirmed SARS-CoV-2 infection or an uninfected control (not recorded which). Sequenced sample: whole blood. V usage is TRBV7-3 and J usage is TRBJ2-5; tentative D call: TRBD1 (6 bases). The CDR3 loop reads CASSLGAGSGQETQYF. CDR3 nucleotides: TGTGCCAGCAGCTTGGGGGCGGGCAGCGGCCAAGAGACCCAGTACTTC.